The present T cell receptor beta chain was sequenced within a study of graft-versus-host responses after intestinal transplantation. Study overall: Transplant types were multivisceral, liver-intestinal, or isolated intestinal.

This table comes from immunoSEQ multiplex PCR, and its TCRdb copy is limited to in-frame clones, with some not included. Of some 29,000 clones in the sample, about four fifths were seen once. CDR3 size: 11 residues. Trimming removed 4 bases from V and 11 bases from J, with 9 bases in between. Per the germline V gene, CDR1 is MNHEY and CDR2 is SVGAGI. This clone has just one count. Both intraepithelial and lamina propria lymphocytes were released by processing graft tissue. The starting material was ileum tissue, obtained 98 days after intestinal transplantation. The J gene is TRBJ2-1, the V gene TRBV6-5, with no clear D. The receptor comes from a human patient who received an intestinal transplant, so some T cells may come from the graft donor. CDR3 region: CASSLGGKQFF. For the CDR3, the DNA is TGTGCCAGCAGTTTGGGCGGCAAGCAGTTCTTC.